This T cell receptor beta chain was captured by sequencing in a study of cytomegalovirus exposure and HLA in healthy donors. Study-level results: Per published accounts, TCR beta sequences correctly predicted the HLA-A and HLA-B alleles of most subjects. Most observed TCR sequences were rare, whereas some public TCRs were detected in many donors.

PCR employed 60 Vbeta and 13 Jbeta primers. Methods used by the authors: Later, an analysis found approximately 80 million unique TCR beta chains, and roughly 10 million of these were shared. Clones were sequenced by immunoSEQ multiplex PCR, and TCRdb holds only the in-frame ones, with some missing. The V and J calls and clone size are taken from that table; D and trimming were inferred from the DNA. The sample lists 200,000 to 250,000 clones, almost 85% occurring once. The table lists this clone with a few counts. The antigen remains unidentified. The CDR3 is 14 residues long. Germline lookup yields CDR1 MNHNS and CDR2 SASEGT. V lost 4 bases and J 4 bases, leaving 11 bases between the germline ends.

Sequenced input: PBMCs. V usage is TRBV6-1 and J usage is TRBJ1-5, with TRBD1 as a possible D gene (5 bases). The receptor was derived from a middle-aged woman in good health and CMV-seronegative. The CDR3 sequence is CASSVAGWNQPQHF. The CDR3 DNA sequence: TGTGCCAGCAGTGTGGCAGGGTGGAATCAGCCCCAGCATTTT.